The table lists the clone carrying this T cell receptor beta chain with a few counts. cDNA synthesis used the whole RNA isolate, giving expressed TCRB sequences. Sequenced by immunoSEQ multiplex PCR; TCRdb stores in-frame clones only, minus some. Seen here are about 350,000 clones, around 19% observed once, and the top ten hold approximately 0.041%. The CDR3 runs to 13 residues. Germline V gives CDR1 MNHEY, CDR2 SVGAGI. Trimming cost V 6 bases and J 6 bases, with 14 bases left between them. The data originate from a study of beta chain features in type 1 diabetes. The receptor comes from a woman aged 18-29 years in good health. Sequences were obtained from naive CD4+ T cells from blood. This rearrangement joins TRBV6-5 to TRBJ1-1, with D maybe TRBD1 (5 bases). The CDR3 DNA follows: TGTGCCAGCAGGCTCATCAGGGAGGCTGAAGCTTTCTTT. It codes for CASRLIREAEAFF.